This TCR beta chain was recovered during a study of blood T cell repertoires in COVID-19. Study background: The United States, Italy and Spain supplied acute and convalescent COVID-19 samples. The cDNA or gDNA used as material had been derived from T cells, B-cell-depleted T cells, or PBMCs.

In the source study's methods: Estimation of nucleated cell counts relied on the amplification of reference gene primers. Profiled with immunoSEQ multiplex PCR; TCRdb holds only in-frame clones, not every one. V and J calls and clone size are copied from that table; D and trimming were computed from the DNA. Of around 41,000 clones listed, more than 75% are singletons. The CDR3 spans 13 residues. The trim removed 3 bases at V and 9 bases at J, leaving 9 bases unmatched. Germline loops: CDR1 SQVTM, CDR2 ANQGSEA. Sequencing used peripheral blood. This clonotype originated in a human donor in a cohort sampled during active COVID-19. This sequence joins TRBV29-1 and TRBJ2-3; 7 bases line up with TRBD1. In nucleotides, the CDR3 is TGCAGCGTTGACCAGTGGGACAGCGGAACGCAGTATTTT. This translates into CSVDQWDSGTQYF.